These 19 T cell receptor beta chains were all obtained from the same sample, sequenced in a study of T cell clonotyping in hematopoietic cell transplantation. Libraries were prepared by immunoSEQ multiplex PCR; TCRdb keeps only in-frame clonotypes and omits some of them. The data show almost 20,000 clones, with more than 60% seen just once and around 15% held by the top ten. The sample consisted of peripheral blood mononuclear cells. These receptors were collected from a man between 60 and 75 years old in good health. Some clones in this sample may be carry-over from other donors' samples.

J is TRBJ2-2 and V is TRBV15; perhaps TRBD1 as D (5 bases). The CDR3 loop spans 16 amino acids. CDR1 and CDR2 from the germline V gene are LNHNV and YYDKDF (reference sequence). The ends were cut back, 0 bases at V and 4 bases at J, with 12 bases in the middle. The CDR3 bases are TGTGCCACCAGCAGAGATCCCAGGGAAGGCACCGGGGAGCTGTTTTTT. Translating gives CATSRDPREGTGELFF. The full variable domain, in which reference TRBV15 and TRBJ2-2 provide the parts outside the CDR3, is DAMVIQNPRYQVTQFGKPVTLSCSQTLNHNVMYWYQQKSSQAPKLLFHYYDKDFNNEADTPDNFQSRRPNTSFCFLDIRSPGLGDTAMYLCATSRDPREGTGELFFGEGSRLTVL.

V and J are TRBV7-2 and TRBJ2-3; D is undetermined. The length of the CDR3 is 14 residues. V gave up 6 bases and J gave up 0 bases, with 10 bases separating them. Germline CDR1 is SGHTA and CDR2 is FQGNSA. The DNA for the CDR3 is TGTGCCAGCAGACCATACAGCAGCACAGATACGCAGTATTTT. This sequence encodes CASRPYSSTDTQYF.

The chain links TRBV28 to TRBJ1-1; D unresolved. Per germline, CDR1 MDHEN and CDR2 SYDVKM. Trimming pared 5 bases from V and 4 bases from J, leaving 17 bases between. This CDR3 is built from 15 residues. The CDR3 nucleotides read TGTGCCAGCAGTCCCCTCCGAACCGAGAGCACTGAAGCTTTCTTT. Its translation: CASSPLRTESTEAFF.

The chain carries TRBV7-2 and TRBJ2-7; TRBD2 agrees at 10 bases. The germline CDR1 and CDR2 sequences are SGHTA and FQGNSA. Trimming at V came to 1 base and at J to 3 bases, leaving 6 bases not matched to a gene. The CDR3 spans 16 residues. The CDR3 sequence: CASSLGSSGSFYEQYF. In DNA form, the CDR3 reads TGTGCCAGCAGCTTAGGTTCTAGCGGGAGTTTCTACGAGCAGTACTTC.

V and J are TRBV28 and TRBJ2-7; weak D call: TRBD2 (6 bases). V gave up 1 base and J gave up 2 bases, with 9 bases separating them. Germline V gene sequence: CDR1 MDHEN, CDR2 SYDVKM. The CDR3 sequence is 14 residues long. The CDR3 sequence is CASSLSAGTYEQYF. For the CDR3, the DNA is TGTGCCAGCAGTTTATCAGCGGGTACCTACGAGCAGTACTTC.

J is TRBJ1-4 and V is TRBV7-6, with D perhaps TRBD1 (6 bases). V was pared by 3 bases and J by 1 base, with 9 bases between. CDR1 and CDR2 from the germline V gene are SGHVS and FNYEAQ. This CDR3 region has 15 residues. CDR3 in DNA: TGTGCCAGCAGCTTTGCAGGGGAAACTAATGAAAAACTGTTTTTT. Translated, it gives CASSFAGETNEKLFF.

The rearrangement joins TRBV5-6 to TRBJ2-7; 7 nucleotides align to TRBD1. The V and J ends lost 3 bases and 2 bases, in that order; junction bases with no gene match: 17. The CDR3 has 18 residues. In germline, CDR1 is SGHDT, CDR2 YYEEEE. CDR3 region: CASSSGQAAVLFPYEQYF. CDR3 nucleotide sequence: TGTGCCAGCAGCTCTGGACAGGCTGCGGTTCTGTTCCCCTACGAGCAGTACTTC.

The CDR3 DNA reads TGTGCCTGGAGTGTACAGTCAGGGGGTTCCTACGAGCAGTACTTC. Translated, it gives CAWSVQSGGSYEQYF. This rearrangement joins TRBV30 to TRBJ2-7, with 7 bases fitting TRBD1. There are 15 residues in the CDR3. The germline V gene encodes CDR1 GTSNPN and CDR2 SVGIG (reference sequence). The V and J ends lost 0 bases and 1 base, in that order; junction bases with no gene match: 6.

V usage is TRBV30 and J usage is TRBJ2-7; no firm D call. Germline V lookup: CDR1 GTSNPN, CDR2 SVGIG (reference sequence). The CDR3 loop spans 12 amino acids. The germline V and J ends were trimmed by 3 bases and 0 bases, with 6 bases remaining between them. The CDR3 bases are TGTGCCTGGAGCCCGAACTCCTACGAGCAGTACTTC. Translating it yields CAWSPNSYEQYF.

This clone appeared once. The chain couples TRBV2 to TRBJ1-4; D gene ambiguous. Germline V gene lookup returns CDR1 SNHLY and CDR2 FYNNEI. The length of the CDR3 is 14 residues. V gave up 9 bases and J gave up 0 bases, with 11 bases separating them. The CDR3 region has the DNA TGTGCCAGTACTGTAGATCCAACTAATGAAAAACTGTTTTTT. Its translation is CASTVDPTNEKLFF.

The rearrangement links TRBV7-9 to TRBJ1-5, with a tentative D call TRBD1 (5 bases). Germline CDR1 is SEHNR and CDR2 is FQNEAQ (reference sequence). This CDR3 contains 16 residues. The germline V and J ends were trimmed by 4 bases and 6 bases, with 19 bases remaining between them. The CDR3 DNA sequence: TGTGCCAGCAGCTCAACCCGGCAGGGAGACGGTCAGCCCCAGCATTTT. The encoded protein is CASSSTRQGDGQPQHF.

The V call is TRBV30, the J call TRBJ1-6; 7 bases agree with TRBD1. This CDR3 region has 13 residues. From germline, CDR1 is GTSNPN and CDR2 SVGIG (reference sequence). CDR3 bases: TGTGCTGCTCATGGACAGGAAAATTCACCCCTCCACTTT. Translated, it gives CAAHGQENSPLHF.

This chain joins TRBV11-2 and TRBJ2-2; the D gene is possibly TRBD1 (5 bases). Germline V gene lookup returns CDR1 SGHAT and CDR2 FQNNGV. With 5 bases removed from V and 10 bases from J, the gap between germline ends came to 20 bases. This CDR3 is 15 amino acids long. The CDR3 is CASSPGRGRVLELFF. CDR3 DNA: TGTGCCAGCAGCCCAGGAAGGGGAAGAGTATTGGAGCTGTTTTTT.

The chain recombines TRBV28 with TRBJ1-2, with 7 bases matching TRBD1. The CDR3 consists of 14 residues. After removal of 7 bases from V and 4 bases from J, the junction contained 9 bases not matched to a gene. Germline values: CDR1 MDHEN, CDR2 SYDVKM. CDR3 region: CASTTQTGFYGYTF. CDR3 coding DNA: TGTGCCAGCACCACCCAGACAGGGTTCTATGGCTACACCTTC.

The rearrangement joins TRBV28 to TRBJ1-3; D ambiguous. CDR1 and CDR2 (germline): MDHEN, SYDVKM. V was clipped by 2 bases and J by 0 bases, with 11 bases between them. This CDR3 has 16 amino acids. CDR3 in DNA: TGTGCCAGCAGTTTAGGAGGGCTTCTCTCTGGAAACACCATATATTTT. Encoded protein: CASSLGGLLSGNTIYF.

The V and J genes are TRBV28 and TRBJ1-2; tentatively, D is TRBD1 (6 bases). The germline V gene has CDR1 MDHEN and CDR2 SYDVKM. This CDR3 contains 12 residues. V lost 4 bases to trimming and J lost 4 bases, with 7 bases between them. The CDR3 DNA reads TGTGCCAGCAGTTCGACAGGCTATGGCTACACCTTC. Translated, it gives CASSSTGYGYTF.

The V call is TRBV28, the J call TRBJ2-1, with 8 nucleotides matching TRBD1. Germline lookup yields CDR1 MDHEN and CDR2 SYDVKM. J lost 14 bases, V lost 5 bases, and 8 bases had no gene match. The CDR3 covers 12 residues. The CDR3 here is CASSPIGTGKFF. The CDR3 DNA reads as TGTGCCAGCAGTCCGATCGGGACAGGAAAGTTCTTC. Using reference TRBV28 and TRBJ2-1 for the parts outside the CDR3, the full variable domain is DVKVTQSSRYLVKRTGEKVFLECVQDMDHENMFWYRQDPGLGLRLIYFSYDVKMKEKGDIPEGYSVSREKKERFSLILESASTNQTSMYLCASSPIGTGKFFGPGTRLTVL.

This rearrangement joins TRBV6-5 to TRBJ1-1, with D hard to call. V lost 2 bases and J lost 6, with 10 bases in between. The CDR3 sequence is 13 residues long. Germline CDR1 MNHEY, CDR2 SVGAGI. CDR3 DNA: TGTGCCAGCAGTTACAGTGTGAGTGCTGAAGCTTTCTTT. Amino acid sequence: CASSYSVSAEAFF.

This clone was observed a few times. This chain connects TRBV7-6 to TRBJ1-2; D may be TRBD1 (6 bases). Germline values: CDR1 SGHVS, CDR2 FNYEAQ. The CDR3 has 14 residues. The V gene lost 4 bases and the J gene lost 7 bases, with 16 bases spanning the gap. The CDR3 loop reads CASSSGQGPFGYTF. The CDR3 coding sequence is TGTGCCAGCAGCTCCGGGCAGGGGCCTTTTGGCTACACCTTC.